This T cell receptor (beta chain) is from a study of radiotherapy plus CTLA-4 blockade in lung cancer. The overall study: There were objective responses in roughly 18% of patients, and around 31% had disease control. Study results and limitations: In blood, after radiotherapy plus ipilimumab, tumor-derived TCR clones expanded. Interferon-beta and early blood T cell clone dynamics reportedly predicted response best.

The assay was immunoSEQ multiplex PCR, and TCRdb's table has in-frame clones only and misses some. The data show about 60,000 clones, with around 77% seen just once and about 3.1% held by the top ten. In its sample, this clone was seen a few times. The antigen is not known. Germline-derived CDR1 and CDR2 are MNHNS and SASEGT. V lost 8 bases to trimming and J lost 1 base; unmatched junction nucleotides: 7. The CDR3 runs to 15 residues. Lung cancer patients with chemo-refractory metastatic non-small-cell disease were given focal radiation plus CTLA-4 blockade with ipilimumab. J is TRBJ2-2 and V is TRBV6-1, with TRBD2 matching over 7 bases. The sequencing used peripheral blood, collected from a patient treated with radiotherapy plus ipilimumab. The receptor comes from a human donor with non-small cell lung cancer who had a complete response to radiotherapy plus ipilimumab. Here the CDR3 DNA reads TGTGCCAGCTGTGGGGGGGGATTGAACACCGGGGAGCTGTTTTTT. Protein: CASCGGGLNTGELFF.